This TCR beta chain was sequenced during a study of breast tumors, draining lymph nodes, adjacent tissues. Study-level results: That most tumor T cells come from lymph nodes remained unproven. Tumor and nontumor repertoires were significantly more similar in luminal-like than in basal-like breast cancer. The data were judged consistent with most tumor T cells coming from lymph node and expanding in tumor. Tumor repertoires ranked between lymph nodes and nontumor tissue in diversity, with V and J gene preferences.

This clonotype occurred many times. Antigen unknown. V was pared by 5 bases and J by 7 bases, with 9 bases between. The CDR3 extends over 12 amino acids. Using its own MiXCR run on the multiplex PCR reads, TCRdb lists one record per CDR3 protein. Of some 49,000 distinct CDR3 sequences listed, roughly 23% are singletons. The sample was breast tumor tissue. The chain recombines TRBV12-3 or TRBV12-4 with TRBJ1-5; D gene unclear. This receptor was taken from a female donor with breast cancer. Some clones in this sample may be carry-over from other donors' samples. CDR3 DNA sequence: TGTGCCAGCAGTGTGGTAAGCCAGCCCCAGCATTTT. It translates to CASSVVSQPQHF.